What follows describes a single T cell receptor beta chain. The antigen is undetermined. A universal primer site was incorporated via template switching, and the cDNA contained unique molecular identifiers. TCRdb ran MiXCR on the 5' RACE reads and lists one entry per CDR3 protein. There are about 810,000 distinct CDR3 sequences in the sample; about 12% occur only once, and around 1.6% lies in the top ten. Deletions cut 4 bases from V and 5 bases from J, with 11 bases between. In germline, CDR1 is LGHDT, CDR2 YNNKEL (reference sequence). The CDR3 has 13 amino acids. These data belong to a study of identical twins. Findings of the study overall: Without tracking the same donors, conclusions rested on cross-sectional statistical analysis.

These records were also assigned to another study, of yellow fever vaccine responses in identical twins.

V is TRBV3-1 and J is TRBJ2-5; D is ambiguous. This TCR was sampled from a woman between 18 and 29 years old in good health. Sequenced input: PBMCs. Here the CDR3 DNA reads TGTGCCAGCAGCCGAGGCCTACCGGAGACCCAGTACTTC. Its translation: CASSRGLPETQYF.